What follows are 31 T cell receptor beta chains derived from one specimen sequenced in a study of blood T cells in healthy people across ages. The authors ran a second PCR of roughly 6 to 12 cycles using a sample-barcoded 5' primer and a J-beta primer mix. TCRdb reprocessed the 5' RACE reads via MiXCR and lists one record per CDR3 protein. In the table there are roughly 1.5 million distinct CDR3 sequences, approximately 42% of which are singletons. The sequencing sample was made of blood. The receptors come from a woman aged 18 to 35 in good health.

This clonotype was seen more than once but under ten times. The V gene is TRBV9, the J gene TRBJ2-1; TRBD1 matches 10 bases. The J call is in doubt because the DNA end fits TRBJ2-7 better. CDR1 SGDLS and CDR2 YYNGEE come from the germline V gene. This CDR3 is 14 amino acids long. CDR3 loop: CASSVDRGYNEQYF. Here the CDR3 DNA reads TGTGCCAGCAGCGTGGACAGGGGGTACAATGAGCAGTACTTC.

The table lists this clonotype with many counts. CDR3 DNA sequence: TGCAGTGCTAGACAGGGAGATACGCAGTATTTT. Its translation: CSARQGDTQYF. The V call is TRBV20-1, the J call TRBJ2-3, with a possible D match to TRBD1 (5 bases). The V gene lost 2 bases and the J gene lost 5 bases, with 5 bases spanning the gap. Germline CDR1 and CDR2: DFQATT and SNEGSKA (reference sequence). The CDR3 spans 11 residues.

The chain carries TRBV7-9 and TRBJ2-5; D gene ambiguous. The DNA matches TRBJ2-7 better at its end, which makes the J call doubtful. The length of the CDR3 is 12 residues. Germline loops: CDR1 SEHNR, CDR2 FQNEAQ (reference sequence). CDR3 coding DNA: TGTGCCAGCAGCCTCGTGAAGGGCGAGCAGTACTTC. Amino acid sequence: CASSLVKGEQYF.

This chain links TRBV5-1 with TRBJ2-1; TRBD2 matches 9 bases. The CDR3 runs to 14 residues. The germline V gene has CDR1 SGHRS and CDR2 YFSETQ. With 7 bases clipped from V and 2 bases from J, the junction kept 4 bases outside the gene matches. The CDR3 nucleotides are TGCGCCAGCGTTAGCGGGGGTCCCTACAATGAGCAGTTCTTC. It yields the protein CASVSGGPYNEQFF.

In its sample, this clonotype was seen many times. Written as DNA, the CDR3 is TGTGCCAGCAGTGAGGGACAGGGGGCCTTCTATGGCTACACCTTC. This sequence encodes CASSEGQGAFYGYTF. This chain connects TRBV6-1 to TRBJ1-2; 12 bases are a match to TRBD1. Germline-derived CDR1 and CDR2 are MNHNS and SASEGT. Trimming at V came to 3 bases and at J to 4 bases, leaving 3 bases not matched to a gene. The CDR3 contains 15 residues.

This chain uses TRBV7-2 with TRBJ2-1; 8 positions agree with TRBD1. The CDR3 consists of 15 residues. CDR1 is SGHTA and CDR2 is FQGNSA in the germline V gene. V was clipped by 5 bases and J by 2 bases; unmatched bases: 5. CDR3 loop: CASSIGQGAYNEQFF. DNA for the CDR3: TGTGCCAGCAGCATCGGACAGGGAGCCTACAATGAGCAGTTCTTC.

The V and J genes are TRBV5-1 and TRBJ2-7; D possibly corresponds to TRBD1 (5 bases). CDR1 is SGHRS and CDR2 is YFSETQ in the germline V gene. The CDR3 has 15 amino acids. With 4 bases removed from V and 0 bases from J, the gap between germline ends came to 14 bases. Here the CDR3 reads CASSPYRFFSYEQYF. The DNA for the CDR3 is TGCGCCAGCAGCCCTTACAGGTTTTTCTCCTACGAGCAGTACTTC. Using reference TRBV5-1 and TRBJ2-7 for the parts outside the CDR3, the full variable domain is KAGVTQTPRYLIKTRGQQVTLSCSPISGHRSVSWYQQTPGQGLQFLFEYFSETQRNKGNFPGRFSGRQFSNSRSEMNVSTLELGDSALYLCASSPYRFFSYEQYFGPGTRLTVT.

This sequence joins TRBV7-2 and TRBJ2-3; D remains ambiguous. Looked up from germline, CDR1 is SGHTA and CDR2 is FQGNSA. The CDR3 is 14 residues long. With 2 bases removed from V and 6 bases from J, the gap between germline ends came to 12 bases. This CDR3 is CASSLQRPRDTQYF. CDR3 DNA sequence: TGTGCCAGCAGCTTACAGCGCCCGAGGGATACGCAGTATTTT.

This clonotype was recorded only once. The V and J genes are TRBV27 and TRBJ1-5, with D perhaps TRBD1 (5 bases). The CDR3 runs 15 residues. The V and J ends lost 0 bases and 14 bases respectively, with 20 bases between them. Germline CDR1 reads MNHEY; CDR2 reads SMNVEV (reference sequence). CDR3 sequence: CASSLSVGALDVKHF. CDR3 in DNA: TGTGCCAGCAGTTTATCGGTTGGGGCCTTGGACGTAAAGCATTTT.

The rearrangement joins TRBV20-1 to TRBJ2-3; D ambiguous. The CDR3 covers 11 residues. From germline, CDR1 is DFQATT and CDR2 SNEGSKA (reference sequence). V shed 0 bases and J shed 13 bases, with 11 bases lying between them. The CDR3 region is CSARDLIMEYF. The DNA for the CDR3 is TGCAGTGCTAGAGATCTTATTATGGAGTATTTT.

The CDR3 region is CASSFGLAGRTDTQYF. The CDR3 bases are TGTGCCAGCAGCTTTGGACTAGCGGGGCGCACAGATACGCAGTATTTT. J is TRBJ2-3 and V is TRBV7-2, with TRBD2 matching 12 bases. The germline gives CDR1 SGHTA, CDR2 FQGNSA. V shed 3 bases, J shed 1 base, and the junction held 2 bases outside the gene matches. The CDR3 has 16 amino acids.

The chain combines TRBV3-1 with TRBJ2-7; D is possibly TRBD2 (6 bases). In germline, CDR1 is LGHDT, CDR2 YNNKEL (reference sequence). V was trimmed by 2 bases and J by 5 bases, leaving 7 bases between them. The CDR3 consists of 12 residues. Here the CDR3 reads CASSQWGDEQYF. CDR3 DNA: TGTGCCAGCAGCCAATGGGGGGACGAGCAGTACTTC.

This chain links TRBV7-9 with TRBJ2-3; 15 nucleotides align to TRBD2. The CDR3 runs to 16 residues. The germline V gene has CDR1 SEHNR and CDR2 FQNEAQ (reference sequence). J lost 5 bases, V lost 3 bases, and 3 bases had no gene match. For the CDR3, the DNA is TGTGCCAGCAGCTTTGGGACTAGCGGGGGGATAGATACGCAGTATTTT. Protein: CASSFGTSGGIDTQYF. Complete variable domain (other parts from reference TRBV7-9 and TRBJ2-3): DTGVSQNPRHKITKRGQNVTFRCDPISEHNRLYWYRQTLGQGPEFLTYFQNEAQLEKSRLLSDRFSAERPKGSFSTLEIQRTEQGDSAMYLCASSFGTSGGIDTQYFGPGTRLTVL.

The chain is built from TRBV6-2 or TRBV6-3 and TRBJ2-3; D may be TRBD1 (6 bases). The CDR3 runs to 14 residues. Per the germline V gene, CDR1 is MNHEY and CDR2 is SVGEGT. V lost 6 bases and J lost 11, with 21 bases in between. CDR3 coding DNA: TGTGCCAGCAGGCTACAACCGAACAGGGTTTGGCAGTATTTT. It yields the protein CASRLQPNRVWQYF.

This sequence joins TRBV13 and TRBJ2-7; 7 nucleotides match TRBD2. This CDR3 is 14 amino acids long. CDR1 and CDR2 from the germline V gene are PRHDT and FYEKMQ (reference sequence). V shed 0 bases, J shed 5 bases, and the junction held 4 bases outside the gene matches. The CDR3 is CASSLGGRSDEQYF. DNA for the CDR3: TGTGCCAGCAGCTTAGGCGGGAGGTCCGACGAGCAGTACTTC.

To note about this clonotype: A much larger clone lies a single base off, so this may be a read error. The chain joins TRBV25-1 to TRBJ2-1; 9 bases are shared with TRBD1. Germline loops: CDR1 MGHDK, CDR2 SYGVNS. The CDR3 is 14 amino acids. Trimming removed 5 bases from V and 13 bases from J; junction bases left unmatched: 12. CDR3 amino acids: CASSTGQGRETQFF. The CDR3 nucleotides are TGTGCCAGCAGTACGGGACAGGGTAGAGAGACCCAGTTCTTC.

This clonotype occurred a few times. The rearrangement links TRBV5-1 to TRBJ2-5; D possibly corresponds to TRBD1 (6 bases). Germline V gives CDR1 SGHRS, CDR2 YFSETQ. The CDR3 has 16 amino acids. Trimming took off 0 bases at V and 1 base at J, with 13 bases between the two ends. This CDR3 is CASSLVRGQFQETQYF. As DNA, the CDR3 is TGCGCCAGCAGCTTGGTGAGAGGACAGTTCCAAGAGACCCAGTACTTC.

On this clonotype: With a much larger clone just one base away, this may be a read error. The V call is TRBV20-1, the J call TRBJ2-5; the match to TRBD2 covers 9 bases. The DNA end is a closer match to TRBJ2-7, so the J assignment may be wrong. The CDR3 extends over 13 amino acids. From germline, CDR1 is DFQATT and CDR2 SNEGSKA (reference sequence). The CDR3 nucleotides are TGCAGTGCTAGACCAGCGGGGGGTTACGAGCAGTACTTC. It encodes CSARPAGGYEQYF.

This clonotype was detected a few times. V and J are TRBV4-1 and TRBJ2-5, with 11 bases fitting TRBD2. V was clipped by 3 bases and J by 4 bases; unmatched bases: 7. The CDR3 totals 16 residues. Germline lookup yields CDR1 MGHRA and CDR2 YSYEKL. CDR3 nucleotide sequence: TGCGCCAGCAGCCAGCCTCTAGCGGGGGGTCGAGAGACCCAGTACTTC. This encodes CASSQPLAGGRETQYF.

In this sample, this clonotype turned up a few times. V is TRBV11-2 and J is TRBJ2-3; D remains unclear. V lost 7 bases, J lost 6 bases, and 8 bases lay in between. Looked up from germline, CDR1 is SGHAT and CDR2 is FQNNGV. The CDR3 is 11 residues long. The CDR3: CASNRWDTQYF. CDR3 coding DNA: TGTGCCAGCAACCGCTGGGATACGCAGTATTTT.

This clonotype was picked up many times. V is TRBV4-3 and J is TRBJ2-3; no reliable D call. This CDR3 region has 12 residues. Trimming cost V 1 base and J 7 bases, with 6 bases left between them. Germline CDR1 LGHNA, CDR2 YSLEER. The CDR3 region has the DNA TGCGCCAGCAGCCAAGGGCGATATACGCAGTATTTT. This codes for CASSQGRYTQYF.

This clonotype was seen more than once but under ten times. The chain joins TRBV4-1 to TRBJ1-5; weak D call: TRBD1 (5 bases). V gave up 8 bases and J gave up 5 bases, with 19 bases separating them. The CDR3 has 15 amino acids. Germline V CDR1 and CDR2: MGHRA, YSYEKL. The chain's CDR3 is CASAQLERGDQPQHF. Here the CDR3 DNA reads TGCGCCAGCGCTCAACTGGAGAGGGGTGATCAGCCCCAGCATTTT.

This clonotype has more than one count but fewer than ten. The V call is TRBV12-3 or TRBV12-4, the J call TRBJ1-6, with TRBD1 matching 9 bases. The length of the CDR3 is 15 residues. The V and J ends lost 2 bases and 11 bases, in that order; junction bases with no gene match: 7. The CDR3 DNA sequence: TGTGCCAGCAGTTTAAGGGACAGGGTTACTACACCCCTCCACTTT. It is translated as CASSLRDRVTTPLHF.

The chain is built from TRBV19 and TRBJ1-2; TRBD1 matches 7 bases. V lost 7 bases, J lost 6 bases, and 8 bases stayed unmatched. This CDR3 region has 13 residues. Germline CDR1 reads LNHDA; CDR2 reads SQIVND (reference sequence). CDR3 sequence reads: CASTKGGQDGYTF. The CDR3, as DNA: TGTGCCAGTACTAAAGGAGGACAGGATGGCTACACCTTC. Looking up the rest from reference TRBV19 and TRBJ1-2 gives the full variable domain: DGGITQSPKYLFRKEGQNVTLSCEQNLNHDAMYWYRQDPGQGLRLIYYSQIVNDFQKGDIAEGYSVSREKKESFPLTVTSAQKNPTAFYLCASTKGGQDGYTFGSGTRLTVV.

The gene calls are TRBV12-3 or TRBV12-4 and TRBJ2-2; no reliable D call. Trimming cost V 2 bases and J 9 bases, with 4 bases left between them. This CDR3 spans 11 amino acids. CDR3 region: CASSLLRELFF. CDR3 DNA: TGTGCCAGCAGTTTACTTAGGGAGCTGTTTTTT.

As concerns this clonotype: Its ends do not fully match the called genes, so a read error is possible. The J gene is TRBJ1-1, the V gene TRBV4-3, with D possibly being TRBD1 (6 bases). This CDR3 comprises 15 residues. CDR1 LGHNA and CDR2 YSLEER come from the germline V gene. The CDR3 protein is CANSQEGGGNTEAFF. The CDR3 coding sequence is TGCGCCAACAGCCAAGAGGGGGGCGGGAACACTGAAGCTTTCTTT.

This clonotype was detected a few times. The chain joins TRBV10-3 to TRBJ2-7; 8 nucleotides match TRBD1. The CDR3 length is 15 residues. The V segment lost 3 bases and the J segment 4 bases; nucleotides outside the gene matches: 8. The germline gives CDR1 ENHRY, CDR2 SYGVKD. The CDR3 region has the DNA TGTGCCATCAGTGACGGACAGGGAACACCTTACGAGCAGTACTTC. Protein: CAISDGQGTPYEQYF.

The gene calls are TRBV6-2 or TRBV6-3 and TRBJ1-5; D is possibly TRBD1 (6 bases). The germline gives CDR1 MNHEY, CDR2 SVGEGT. CDR3 length: 14 residues. V lost 8 bases and J 5 bases, leaving 16 bases between the germline ends. The CDR3 here is CASGSRGPDQPQHF. CDR3 coding DNA: TGTGCCAGCGGCTCCAGGGGTCCGGATCAGCCCCAGCATTTT.

The sample holds many counts of this clonotype. V is TRBV12-3 or TRBV12-4 and J is TRBJ2-7, with 12 bases lining up with TRBD2. The CDR3 is 14 residues long. V was clipped by 6 bases and J by 7 bases; unmatched bases: 7. The CDR3 spells CASRAGLAGREQYF. In nucleotides, the CDR3 is TGTGCCAGCAGAGCCGGACTAGCGGGGCGTGAGCAGTACTTC.

The table lists this clonotype with a few counts. The CDR3, as DNA: TGTGCCAGCAGTTATTTTGTCTTCTCCTACGAGCAGTACTTC. Translation: CASSYFVFSYEQYF. This rearrangement joins TRBV6-2 or TRBV6-3 to TRBJ2-7; D remains unclear. The CDR3 extends over 14 amino acids. Per germline, CDR1 MNHEY and CDR2 SVGEGT. The V end was cut by 3 bases, the J end by 0 bases, with 9 bases between.

The chain couples TRBV25-1 to TRBJ2-1, with 11 bases lining up with TRBD1. Germline loops: CDR1 MGHDK, CDR2 SYGVNS. V lost 3 bases and J lost 7; bases outside the gene matches: 8. The CDR3 consists of 16 residues. The CDR3 DNA sequence: TGTGCCAGCAGTGATGTTCTTGGGACAGGGGGTAATGAGCAGTTCTTC. This gives the protein CASSDVLGTGGNEQFF.